This T cell receptor beta chain was captured in a study of vaccination and CD4 T cells after COVID-19. The wider study: The makeup of the convalescents was six males and four females, two of them Hispanic.

The CDR3 covers 16 residues. Trimming pared 2 bases from V and 4 bases from J, leaving 17 bases between. Sequencing of the DNA from cultured CD4+ T cells was carried out with the Oncomine TCR Beta short-read assay. TCRdb fed the PCR reads into MiXCR, producing one record per CDR3 protein. Found here are around 21,000 distinct CDR3 sequences, roughly three fifths of them singletons; the top ten hold roughly 15%. The treatment denotes: approximately 9-day PBMC culture with coronavirus spike peptide pools or control peptides (ViraFEST assay). With regard to this clonotype: No antigen is known for it.

This chain links TRBV12-3 or TRBV12-4 with TRBJ2-5, with D possibly matching TRBD1 (5 bases). The sequenced sample consisted of CD4+ T cells from blood, cultured in vitro. The TCR originated in a human donor who had recovered from COVID-19. CDR3 amino acids: CASSLRDWYTGETQYF. The CDR3 coding sequence is TGTGCCAGCAGTTTAAGAGACTGGTACACAGGAGAGACCCAGTACTTC.